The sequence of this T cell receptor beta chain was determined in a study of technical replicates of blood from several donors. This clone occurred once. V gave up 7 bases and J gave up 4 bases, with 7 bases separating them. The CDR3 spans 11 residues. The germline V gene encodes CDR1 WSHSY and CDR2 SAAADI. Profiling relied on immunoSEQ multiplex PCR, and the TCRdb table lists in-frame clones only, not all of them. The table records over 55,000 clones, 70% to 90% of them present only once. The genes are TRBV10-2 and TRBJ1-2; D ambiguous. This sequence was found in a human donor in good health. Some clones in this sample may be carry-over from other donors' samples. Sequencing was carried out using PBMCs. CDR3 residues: CASTSGYGYTF. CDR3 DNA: TGCGCCAGCACCTCGGGCTATGGCTACACCTTC.